This T cell receptor beta chain was found in a study of T cell changes during pregnancy in multiple sclerosis. CDR1 and CDR2 from the germline V gene are MDHEN and SYDVKM. Trimming removed 5 bases from V and 6 bases from J, with 19 bases in between. The CDR3 extends over 15 amino acids. Generated by immunoSEQ multiplex PCR, the TCRdb table keeps only in-frame clones and is missing some. This sample carries approximately 100,000 clones, around 90% of them seen once, and the ten largest clones take under 1.5%. This chain uses TRBV28 with TRBJ1-1, with D tentatively TRBD1 (5 bases). Sequencing used peripheral blood, obtained in the second trimester of pregnancy. The sequence was collected from a female donor with multiple sclerosis, enrolled in a pregnancy study. The CDR3 DNA is TGTGCCAGCAGTGACAGAGCCACCAAAGGGCCTGAAGCTTTCTTT. Its protein product is CASSDRATKGPEAFF.